This TCR beta chain was sequenced in a study of identical twins. MiXCR, applied by TCRdb to the 5' RACE reads, yields one record per CDR3 protein. The profile covers 690,000 or so distinct CDR3 sequences, with around 8.3% appearing a single time and 0.75% to 1% taken by the ten largest. Only one count was recorded for this clonotype. There were only healthy Caucasians among the donors. The germline gives CDR1 MDHEN, CDR2 SYDVKM. The CDR3 contains 11 residues. The germline V and J ends were trimmed by 6 bases and 4 bases, with 4 bases remaining between them. This sample also belongs to another study, concerning yellow fever vaccine responses in identical twins.

The chain employs TRBV28 and TRBJ1-3; D not resolved. The clonotype comes from a woman aged 18-30 years in good health. Sequenced material: PBMCs. CDR3 sequence: CASSNGNTIYF. The DNA for the CDR3 is TGTGCCAGCAGCAACGGAAACACCATATATTTT.